Presented here are 7 T cell receptor beta chains from one specimen sequenced in a study of T cell responses to AZD1222 COVID-19 vaccine. Clones were sequenced by immunoSEQ multiplex PCR, and TCRdb holds only the in-frame ones, with some missing. The sample contains around 120,000 clones, approximately 86% of which appear only once. Material: peripheral blood, obtained on day 0 of AZD1222 vaccination. All receptors come from an adult in good health.

CDR3 sequence (DNA): TGTGCCAGCAGCTTGAGGGGGGGAAGGGGTAAGTTCTTC. Translating gives CASSLRGGRGKFF. The chain has TRBV5-4 and TRBJ2-1; the D gene is possibly TRBD2 (7 bases). The CDR3 is made up of 13 amino acids. Looked up from germline, CDR1 is SGHNT and CDR2 is YYREEE (reference sequence). V gave up 1 base and J gave up 14 bases, with 16 bases separating them.

The chain has TRBV6-1 and TRBJ2-1; 11 bases align to TRBD2. The ends lost 2 bases at V and 9 bases at J; junction bases unmatched: 6. The germline CDR1 and CDR2 sequences are MNHNS and SASEGT. There are 15 residues in the CDR3. The DNA of the CDR3 is TGTGCCAGCAGTGAAATAGCGGGGGGGCGAGGTGAGCAGTTCTTC. Translating gives CASSEIAGGRGEQFF.

The chain links TRBV5-1 to TRBJ2-5; D uncertain. The V end lost 0 bases, the J end lost 4 bases, and 7 bases lay between the germline ends. Germline CDR1 reads SGHRS; CDR2 reads YFSETQ. The CDR3 totals 13 residues. The CDR3 region is CASSLGPRETQYF. The CDR3 DNA is TGCGCCAGCAGCTTGGGCCCGCGAGAGACCCAGTACTTC.

This rearrangement joins TRBV19 to TRBJ2-5; 8 positions match TRBD1. The CDR3 sequence is 16 residues long. Looked up from germline, CDR1 is LNHDA and CDR2 is SQIVND (reference sequence). Trimming cost V 3 bases and J 4 bases; bases outside gene matches: 10. The CDR3 spells CASSMRTGSTRETQYF. For the CDR3, the DNA is TGTGCCAGTAGTATGAGGACAGGGAGTACACGAGAGACCCAGTACTTC. The full variable domain, its missing parts supplied by reference TRBV19 and TRBJ2-5, is DGGITQSPKYLFRKEGQNVTLSCEQNLNHDAMYWYRQDPGQGLRLIYYSQIVNDFQKGDIAEGYSVSREKKESFPLTVTSAQKNPTAFYLCASSMRTGSTRETQYFGPGTRLLVL.

This chain links TRBV19 with TRBJ2-1; no firm D call. Per germline, CDR1 LNHDA and CDR2 SQIVND (reference sequence). Trimming took off 7 bases at V and 1 base at J, with 23 bases between the two ends. The CDR3 has 18 amino acids. The CDR3 DNA reads TGTGCCAGTACCACACTCAAACGGGCTATGGGTTCCTACAATGAGCAGTTCTTC. This encodes CASTTLKRAMGSYNEQFF.

The chain carries TRBV27 and TRBJ2-3; D might be TRBD2 (6 bases). Germline lookup yields CDR1 MNHEY and CDR2 SMNVEV (reference sequence). V lost 2 bases and J 5 bases, leaving 20 bases between the germline ends. CDR3 length: 17 residues. The CDR3 is CASSLTPGGVRGDTQYF. CDR3 in DNA: TGTGCCAGCAGTTTAACCCCCGGCGGGGTGAGGGGAGATACGCAGTATTTT.

V and J are TRBV19 and TRBJ1-2, with TRBD1 matching over 9 bases. V trimming: 6 bases; J trimming: 4 bases; junction bases outside the gene matches: 9. The CDR3 consists of 15 residues. CDR1 is LNHDA and CDR2 is SQIVND in the germline V gene (reference sequence). CDR3 amino acids: CASSSRDRALYGYTF. The CDR3 coding sequence is TGTGCCAGTAGCTCCCGGGACAGGGCCCTCTATGGCTACACCTTC.